A single sample gave rise to the 29 T cell receptor beta chains below, sequenced in a study of T cells in localized non-small cell lung cancer (dated by TCRdb to the early 2020s). The receptor library was made with the immunoSEQ multiplex PCR assay. TCRdb holds this immuneACCESS table with in-frame rearrangements only. Some clones are missing; in checked studies, unresolved V genes explain under half, and the rest has no known cause. Within this sample are roughly 30,000 clones, with about 80% of them counted one time only. The leading ten clones occupy 5% to 6.5% of the sample. Sequenced material: peripheral blood mononuclear cells, taken before any cancer treatment. The receptor set was obtained from a man between 35 and 75 years old with stage III lung adenocarcinoma.

The chain couples TRBV6-5 to TRBJ1-6; no clear D gene. Between the trimmed V and J ends, which lost 9 bases and 5 bases, there was a span of 14 bases. The CDR3 contains 14 residues. The V gene's germline CDR1 is MNHEY and CDR2 SVGAGI. The DNA for the CDR3 is TGTGCCAGTTGTCGGGATCGGCATAATTCACCCCTCCACTTT. Its protein product is CASCRDRHNSPLHF.

The rearrangement links TRBV7-8 to TRBJ1-1, with D hard to call. The CDR3 covers 13 residues. V gave up 3 bases and J gave up 0 bases, with 5 bases separating them. Germline loops: CDR1 SGHVS, CDR2 FQNEAQ. CDR3 nucleotides: TGTGCCAGCAGCTTGCAGATGAACACTGAAGCTTTCTTT. Its translation is CASSLQMNTEAFF. Together with reference TRBV7-8 and TRBJ1-1, the CDR3 gives the full variable domain: GAGVSQSPRYKVAKRGQDVALRCDPISGHVSLFWYQQALGQGPEFLTYFQNEAQLDKSGLPSDRFFAERPEGSVSTLKIQRTQQEDSAVYLCASSLQMNTEAFFGQGTRLTVV.

This clone was picked up one time. The genes are TRBV4-1 and TRBJ1-6, with D possibly TRBD1 on 6 matching bases. V lost 2 bases to trimming and J lost 6 bases, with 8 bases between them. This CDR3 is built from 14 residues. Germline lookup yields CDR1 MGHRA and CDR2 YSYEKL. Here the CDR3 reads CASSQWTANSPLHF. CDR3 DNA: TGCGCCAGCAGCCAATGGACAGCTAATTCACCCCTCCACTTT.

The V gene is TRBV30, the J gene TRBJ1-6; D is ambiguous. V lost 0 bases, J lost 9 bases, and 12 bases lay in between. This CDR3 has 14 residues. Germline V CDR1 and CDR2: GTSNPN, SVGIG (reference sequence). This chain's CDR3 is CAWSVMDFGSPLHF. The CDR3 nucleotides are TGTGCCTGGAGTGTTATGGACTTCGGTTCACCCCTCCACTTT.

This clone was recorded a few times. V is TRBV9 and J is TRBJ2-3, with D uncertain. Looked up from germline, CDR1 is SGDLS and CDR2 is YYNGEE. The CDR3 is 14 residues long. The V end lost 0 bases, the J end lost 3 bases, and 8 bases lay between the germline ends. CDR3 DNA: TGTGCCAGCAGCGTAGGGTCTAGGACAGATACGCAGTATTTT. Translation: CASSVGSRTDTQYF.

The genes are TRBV30 and TRBJ2-2, with D unresolved. Germline V CDR1 and CDR2: GTSNPN, SVGIG (reference sequence). V was clipped by 3 bases and J by 6 bases, with 11 bases between them. This CDR3 spans 13 amino acids. The CDR3 coding sequence is TGTGCCTGGAGCATCATAATTCCCGGGGAGCTGTTTTTT. This gives the protein CAWSIIIPGELFF.

This clone was picked up one time. The genes are TRBV6-5 and TRBJ1-1, with D unresolved. Between the trimmed V and J ends, which lost 0 bases and 1 base, there was a span of 9 bases. This CDR3 spans 15 amino acids. Germline-derived CDR1 and CDR2 are MNHEY and SVGAGI. The CDR3 nucleotides are TGTGCCAGCAGTTACTCGACCGGAGCGAACACTGAAGCTTTCTTT. Encoded protein: CASSYSTGANTEAFF.

This chain links TRBV10-3 with TRBJ1-6, with 7 bases that match TRBD1. The CDR3 length is 12 residues. Germline CDR1 reads ENHRY; CDR2 reads SYGVKD. The V and J ends lost 10 bases and 7 bases, in that order; junction bases with no gene match: 4. The CDR3 loop reads CASRTGNSPLHF. CDR3 in DNA: TGTGCCAGCCGGACAGGAAATTCACCCCTCCACTTT.

This chain uses TRBV28 with TRBJ1-2, with 7 bases aligning to TRBD1. J lost 4 bases, V lost 6 bases, and 5 bases had no gene match. The CDR3 has 13 amino acids. Germline CDR1 is MDHEN and CDR2 is SYDVKM. The CDR3 spells CASSPTGVYGYTF. The CDR3 DNA is TGTGCCAGCAGCCCAACAGGGGTCTATGGCTACACCTTC.

The J gene is TRBJ2-7, the V gene TRBV4-2; possibly TRBD2 for D (6 bases). Trimming cost V 5 bases and J 5 bases, with 19 bases left between them. Per germline, CDR1 LGHNA and CDR2 YNFKEQ. The CDR3 is 15 amino acids. CDR3 loop: CASSNPGAYRHEQYF. The CDR3, as DNA: TGTGCCAGCAGCAACCCGGGAGCTTATCGCCACGAGCAGTACTTC.

This chain connects TRBV11-2 to TRBJ2-1; TRBD1 matches at 9 bases. The germline CDR1 and CDR2 sequences are SGHAT and FQNNGV. This CDR3 region has 15 residues. V was pared by 5 bases and J by 12 bases, with 14 bases of the junction left unmatched. DNA for the CDR3: TGTGCCAGCAGCGGAGGGACAGGGTATCTCACTGGGCAGTTCTTC. Protein: CASSGGTGYLTGQFF.

The chain carries TRBV7-2 and TRBJ1-1; a possible D gene is TRBD1 (5 bases). The CDR3 length is 15 residues. Germline V gives CDR1 SGHTA, CDR2 FQGNSA. V lost 2 bases to trimming and J lost 1 base, with 11 bases between them. CDR3 in amino acids: CASSLQGNRNTEAFF. CDR3 in DNA: TGTGCCAGCAGCTTACAGGGCAATCGGAACACTGAAGCTTTCTTT.

The rearrangement links TRBV7-6 to TRBJ2-5; TRBD1 might be the D (5 bases). The germline V and J ends were trimmed by 0 bases and 2 bases, with 10 bases remaining between them. CDR1 is SGHVS and CDR2 is FNYEAQ in the germline V gene. The CDR3 is 15 residues long. Here the CDR3 DNA reads TGTGCCAGCAGCTTAGCGCAGGGTAGTCAAGAGACCCAGTACTTC. Its protein product is CASSLAQGSQETQYF.

This clone was observed a single time. V gene TRBV2 combines with J gene TRBJ1-1; 8 bases line up with TRBD1. V dropped 9 bases and J dropped 8; count of bases not matched to a gene: 2. The CDR3 covers 10 residues. CDR1 and CDR2 (germline): SNHLY, FYNNEI. CDR3 sequence: CARRTGEAFF. The CDR3 DNA sequence: TGTGCCAGACGGACAGGGGAAGCTTTCTTT.

This chain connects TRBV9 to TRBJ1-1, with unresolved D. Germline assignment: CDR1 SGDLS and CDR2 YYNGEE. There are 14 residues in the CDR3. The V end lost 0 bases, the J end lost 3 bases, and 9 bases lay between the germline ends. The CDR3 here is CASSVVDTYTEAFF. CDR3 coding DNA: TGTGCCAGCAGCGTAGTTGACACCTACACTGAAGCTTTCTTT.

V usage is TRBV18 and J usage is TRBJ2-5, with no clear D. Germline CDR1 reads KGHSH; CDR2 reads LQKENI. The CDR3 is made up of 14 amino acids. Trimming stripped 3 bases from V and 3 bases from J, with 11 bases between. The CDR3 DNA follows: TGTGCCAGCTCACCCGGACGTAGCAAAGAGACCCAGTACTTC. Protein sequence: CASSPGRSKETQYF.

J is TRBJ1-1 and V is TRBV5-1; D is perhaps TRBD1 (5 bases). CDR3 length: 14 residues. The V gene's germline CDR1 is SGHRS and CDR2 YFSETQ. With 0 bases removed from V and 5 bases from J, the gap between germline ends came to 11 bases. DNA for the CDR3: TGCGCCAGCAGCTTGGGAGCTGGGGGAACTGAAGCTTTCTTT. Protein sequence: CASSLGAGGTEAFF. The entire variable domain, with the rest obtained from reference TRBV5-1 and TRBJ1-1, is as follows: KAGVTQTPRYLIKTRGQQVTLSCSPISGHRSVSWYQQTPGQGLQFLFEYFSETQRNKGNFPGRFSGRQFSNSRSEMNVSTLELGDSALYLCASSLGAGGTEAFFGQGTRLTVV.

This chain connects TRBV21-1 to TRBJ1-3; the D call of TRBD1 is as the table states it, not checked on the DNA. TRBV21-1 is a recognized pseudogene. The CDR3 has 17 amino acids. This CDR3 reads CASSKEGQGISGNTIYF. The DNA of the CDR3 is TGTGCCAGCAGCAAAGAGGGCCAGGGCATCTCTGGAAACACCATATATTTT.

The gene calls are TRBV18 and TRBJ2-1; D is possibly TRBD1 (6 bases). CDR1 KGHSH and CDR2 LQKENI come from the germline V gene. The length of the CDR3 is 13 residues. V was clipped by 4 bases and J by 2 bases, with 6 bases between them. CDR3 residues: CASSQGAYNEQFF. CDR3 coding DNA: TGTGCCAGCTCACAGGGGGCCTACAATGAGCAGTTCTTC.

V is TRBV5-1 and J is TRBJ2-1; 9 nucleotides match TRBD2. Germline lookup yields CDR1 SGHRS and CDR2 YFSETQ. The junction had 7 bases not matched to a gene; V was cut back by 0 bases and J by 6 bases. The CDR3 covers 16 residues. CDR3 sequence reads: CASSLAPGLATNEQFF. The DNA of the CDR3 is TGCGCCAGCAGCTTGGCCCCGGGACTAGCTACCAATGAGCAGTTCTTC.

This chain joins TRBV5-1 and TRBJ2-5, with D tentatively TRBD2 (6 bases). This CDR3 comprises 12 residues. Deletions cut 0 bases from V and 9 bases from J, with 9 bases between. Per germline, CDR1 SGHRS and CDR2 YFSETQ. The CDR3 loop reads CASSLGGEAQYF. The CDR3 nucleotides read TGCGCCAGCAGCTTGGGAGGGGAGGCCCAGTACTTC. Supplemented by reference TRBV5-1 and TRBJ2-5, the full variable domain reads KAGVTQTPRYLIKTRGQQVTLSCSPISGHRSVSWYQQTPGQGLQFLFEYFSETQRNKGNFPGRFSGRQFSNSRSEMNVSTLELGDSALYLCASSLGGEAQYFGPGTRLLVL.

V is TRBV9 and J is TRBJ2-3; D remains ambiguous. Germline V lookup: CDR1 SGDLS, CDR2 YYNGEE. The CDR3 spans 15 residues. Trimming removed 0 bases at V and 2 bases at J, with 10 bases between. For the CDR3, the DNA is TGTGCCAGCAGCGTAGCCGGCGGAAACACAGATACGCAGTATTTT. Its translation is CASSVAGGNTDTQYF.

The chain recombines TRBV5-1 with TRBJ2-1; 8 bases line up with TRBD2. V trimming: 0 bases; J trimming: 0 bases; junction bases outside the gene matches: 2. Germline V lookup: CDR1 SGHRS, CDR2 YFSETQ. The CDR3 spans 16 residues. The CDR3 DNA reads TGCGCCAGCAGCTTGGCCGCGGGGGGCTCCTACAATGAGCAGTTCTTC. Encoded protein: CASSLAAGGSYNEQFF. Full variable domain (remainder filled in from reference TRBV5-1 and TRBJ2-1): KAGVTQTPRYLIKTRGQQVTLSCSPISGHRSVSWYQQTPGQGLQFLFEYFSETQRNKGNFPGRFSGRQFSNSRSEMNVSTLELGDSALYLCASSLAAGGSYNEQFFGPGTRLTVL.

The CDR3 DNA reads TGTGCCAGCAGCCCTAACACCGGGGAGCTGTTTTTT. This gives the protein CASSPNTGELFF. The chain has TRBV4-2 and TRBJ2-2; no definite D call. CDR3 size: 12 residues. Looked up from germline, CDR1 is LGHNA and CDR2 is YNFKEQ. V was cut by 4 bases and J by 2 bases, with 2 bases left in between.

This chain uses TRBV7-2 with TRBJ1-4, with D possibly TRBD1 on 6 matching bases. Germline-derived CDR1 and CDR2 are SGHTA and FQGNSA. Trimming removed 1 base from V and 8 bases from J, with 11 bases in between. The CDR3 contains 14 residues. CDR3 bases: TGTGCCAGCAGCTTAGGAGGGGGGCGAGAAAAACTGTTTTTT. Its protein product is CASSLGGGREKLFF.

The gene calls are TRBV28 and TRBJ2-5; 12 nucleotides match TRBD1. The junction had 8 bases not matched to a gene; V was cut back by 6 bases and J by 6 bases. The CDR3 consists of 15 residues. Looked up from germline, CDR1 is MDHEN and CDR2 is SYDVKM. The CDR3 DNA is TGTGCCAGCAGCGAGTGGGGACAGGGGGCGAAGACCCAGTACTTC. The encoded protein is CASSEWGQGAKTQYF.

The chain is built from TRBV2 and TRBJ2-5, with 8 bases matching TRBD1. V gave up 4 bases and J gave up 0 bases; unmatched junction bases: 4. Per the germline V gene, CDR1 is SNHLY and CDR2 is FYNNEI. The CDR3 runs to 15 residues. The CDR3 spells CASSGTGTYQETQYF. The CDR3 bases are TGTGCCAGCAGTGGGACAGGGACGTACCAAGAGACCCAGTACTTC.

The rearrangement uses TRBV20-1 and TRBJ2-3; no clear D. Germline CDR1 and CDR2: DFQATT and SNEGSKA (reference sequence). Trimming removed 3 bases from V and 6 bases from J, with 7 bases in between. This CDR3 contains 11 residues. CDR3 coding DNA: TGCAGTGCTAGCTCCGGTGATACGCAGTATTTT. Translation: CSASSGDTQYF.

This clone was seen a single time. The chain is built from TRBV19 and TRBJ1-1; D may be TRBD1 (5 bases). The length of the CDR3 is 13 residues. CDR1 and CDR2 (germline): LNHDA, SQIVND (reference sequence). V was trimmed by 3 bases and J by 4 bases, leaving 9 bases between them. Written as DNA, the CDR3 is TGTGCCAGTAGTATTCTGACAGCCACTGAAGCTTTCTTT. Protein: CASSILTATEAFF.